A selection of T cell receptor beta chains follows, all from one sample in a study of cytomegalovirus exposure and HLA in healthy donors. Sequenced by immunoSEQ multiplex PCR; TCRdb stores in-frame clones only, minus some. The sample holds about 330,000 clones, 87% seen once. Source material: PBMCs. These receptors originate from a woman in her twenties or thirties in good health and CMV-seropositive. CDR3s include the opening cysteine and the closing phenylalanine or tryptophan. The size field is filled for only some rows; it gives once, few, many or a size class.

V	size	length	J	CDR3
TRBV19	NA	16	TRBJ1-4	CASSIRVNATNEKLFF
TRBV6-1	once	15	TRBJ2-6	CASSGQGSGANVLTF
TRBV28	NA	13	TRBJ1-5	CASSPDRIQPQHF
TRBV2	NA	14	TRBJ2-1	CASSRTTGANEQFF
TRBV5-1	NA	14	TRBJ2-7	CASRQAGGSYEQYF
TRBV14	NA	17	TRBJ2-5	CASSQDGQQGLQETQYF
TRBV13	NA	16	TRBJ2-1	CASRNSGSGNSDEQFF
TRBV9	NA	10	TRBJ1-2	CASSVDRTTF
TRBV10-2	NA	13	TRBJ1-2	CASSEGGGYGYTF
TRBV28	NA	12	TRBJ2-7	CASSPGSYEQYF
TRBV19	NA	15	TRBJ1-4	CASRLGTLRWEKLFF
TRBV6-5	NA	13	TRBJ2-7	CASRGGTTYEQYF
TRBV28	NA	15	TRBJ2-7	CASSHDRPTTYEQYF
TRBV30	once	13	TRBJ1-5	CAWSAGADQPQHF
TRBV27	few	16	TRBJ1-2	CASSLSTGRSDYGYTF
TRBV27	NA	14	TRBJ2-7	CASSFVGRSYEQYF
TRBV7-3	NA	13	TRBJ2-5	CASSPLASETQYF
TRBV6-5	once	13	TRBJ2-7	CASSQTTSGEQYF
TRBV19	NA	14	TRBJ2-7	CASSRLAGSYEQYF
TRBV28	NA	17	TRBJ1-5	CASSAPDGIYSNQPQHF
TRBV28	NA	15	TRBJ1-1	CASSLLLTANTEAFF
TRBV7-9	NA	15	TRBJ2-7	CASSETGDYSYEQYF
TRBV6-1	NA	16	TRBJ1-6	CASSERTGGYNSPLHF
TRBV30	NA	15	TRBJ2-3	CAWSRTGGRTDTQYF
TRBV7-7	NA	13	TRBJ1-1	CASRKRLNTEAFF
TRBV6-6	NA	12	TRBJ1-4	CASKTGGEKLFF
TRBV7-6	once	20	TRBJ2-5	CASSLDRNGPMQGSVETQYF
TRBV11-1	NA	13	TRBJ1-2	CASSLKRGAGYTF
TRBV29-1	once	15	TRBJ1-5	CSVEWPGRRNQPQHF
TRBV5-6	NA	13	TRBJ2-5	CASKQGVGETQYF
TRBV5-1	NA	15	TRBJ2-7	CASSLGLTGIYEQYF
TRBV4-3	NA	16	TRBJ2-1	CASSRSPAGAYNEQFF
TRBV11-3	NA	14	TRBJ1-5	CASREGRGDQPQHF
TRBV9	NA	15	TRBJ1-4	CASSVGTQTNEKLFF
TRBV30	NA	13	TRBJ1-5	CAWSFLSNQPQHF
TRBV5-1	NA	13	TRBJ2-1	CASSLSGADEQFF
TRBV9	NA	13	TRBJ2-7	CASSPGSSYEQYF
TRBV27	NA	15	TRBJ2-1	CASSLASHSYNEQFF
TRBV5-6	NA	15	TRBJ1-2	CASSLGGENHYGYTF
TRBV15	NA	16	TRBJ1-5	CATSSVTQGAHQPQHF
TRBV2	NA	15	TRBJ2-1	CASSDRSKIYNEQFF